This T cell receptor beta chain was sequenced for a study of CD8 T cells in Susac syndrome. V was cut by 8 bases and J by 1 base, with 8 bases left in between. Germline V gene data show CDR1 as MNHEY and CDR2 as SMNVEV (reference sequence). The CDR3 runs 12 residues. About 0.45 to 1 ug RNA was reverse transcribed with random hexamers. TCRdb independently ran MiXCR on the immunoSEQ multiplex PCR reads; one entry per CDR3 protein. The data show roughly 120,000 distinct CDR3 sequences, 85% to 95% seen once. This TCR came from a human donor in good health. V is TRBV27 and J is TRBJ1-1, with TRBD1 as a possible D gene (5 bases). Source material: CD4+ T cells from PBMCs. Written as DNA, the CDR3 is TGTGCCAGCCTGGGGGAGAACACTGAAGCTTTCTTT. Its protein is CASLGENTEAFF.